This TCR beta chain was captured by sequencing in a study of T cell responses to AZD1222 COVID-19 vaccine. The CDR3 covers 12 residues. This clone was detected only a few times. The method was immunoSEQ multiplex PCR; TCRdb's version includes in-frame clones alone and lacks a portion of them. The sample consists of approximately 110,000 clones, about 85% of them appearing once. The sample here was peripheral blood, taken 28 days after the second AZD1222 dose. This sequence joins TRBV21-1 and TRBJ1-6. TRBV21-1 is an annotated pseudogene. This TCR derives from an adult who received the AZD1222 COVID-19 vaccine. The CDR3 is CVLPFPYSPLHF. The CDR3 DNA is TGTGTCCTGCCGTTTCCCTATTCACCCCTCCACTTT.